What follows are 20 T cell receptor beta chains derived from one specimen sequenced in a study of OX40 agonist ivuxolimab in advanced cancers. Here immunoSEQ multiplex PCR was the method, and the copy in TCRdb shows in-frame clones only, minus some. The table shows approximately 120,000 clones, with roughly 92% occurring only once. Sequenced material: CD4+ or CD8+ T cells sorted from blood, taken in a trial of the OX40 agonist ivuxolimab. These receptors all stem from an adult with an advanced solid tumor such as melanoma, head and neck, liver or kidney cancer.

The chain links TRBV6-1 to TRBJ2-7; D is unclear. V lost 6 bases and J lost 0, with 9 bases in between. Germline CDR1 reads MNHNS; CDR2 reads SASEGT. The CDR3 contains 13 residues. The CDR3 DNA follows: TGTGCCAGCAGGCAACATTCCTCCTACGAGCAGTACTTC. It is translated as CASRQHSSYEQYF.

In DNA form, the CDR3 reads TGCGCCAGCAGCCAAGATCGGACAAAGCATCAGCCCCAGCATTTT. It specifies CASSQDRTKHQPQHF. This rearrangement joins TRBV4-3 to TRBJ1-5; tentatively, D is TRBD1 (5 bases). The length of the CDR3 is 15 residues. V lost 0 bases and J 5 bases, leaving 11 bases between the germline ends. Germline assignment: CDR1 LGHNA and CDR2 YSLEER.

The rearrangement joins TRBV9 to TRBJ2-5, with no clear D. Trimming pared 0 bases from V and 4 bases from J, leaving 10 bases between. Germline CDR1 reads SGDLS; CDR2 reads YYNGEE. This CDR3 has 14 residues. The CDR3 sequence: CASSVVVAGETQYF. CDR3 coding DNA: TGTGCCAGCAGCGTAGTAGTAGCCGGAGAGACCCAGTACTTC.

The DNA for the CDR3 is TGTGCCAGCAGTTACTCCGACAAGCCCTACGAGCAGTACTTC. It yields the protein CASSYSDKPYEQYF. The V gene is TRBV6-5, the J gene TRBJ2-7; D is ambiguous. The V gene's germline CDR1 is MNHEY and CDR2 SVGAGI. With 0 bases removed from V and 2 bases from J, the gap between germline ends came to 8 bases. The CDR3 extends over 14 amino acids.

This chain connects TRBV5-1 to TRBJ1-1; no clear D gene. V shed 2 bases and J shed 2 bases, with 10 bases lying between them. The CDR3 loop spans 14 amino acids. Germline V gene sequence: CDR1 SGHRS, CDR2 YFSETQ. The CDR3 protein is CASSFSRANTEAFF. The CDR3, as DNA: TGCGCCAGCAGCTTCAGCCGAGCCAACACTGAAGCTTTCTTT.

The rearrangement links TRBV18 to TRBJ2-1; tentatively, D is TRBD1 (6 bases). The V gene's germline CDR1 is KGHSH and CDR2 LQKENI. The CDR3 covers 16 residues. Trimming removed 3 bases at V and 5 bases at J, with 17 bases between. The CDR3 sequence: CASSPGTLAPDNEQFF. CDR3 nucleotide sequence: TGTGCCAGCTCACCGGGGACACTGGCCCCGGACAATGAGCAGTTCTTC. The full variable domain, in which reference TRBV18 and TRBJ2-1 provide the parts outside the CDR3, is NAGVMQNPRHLVRRRGQEARLRCSPMKGHSHVYWYRQLPEEGLKFMVYLQKENIIDESGMPKERFSAEFPKEGPSILRIQQVVRGDSAAYFCASSPGTLAPDNEQFFGPGTRLTVL.

J is TRBJ2-7 and V is TRBV5-1, with 10 bases identical to TRBD2. CDR1 and CDR2 from the germline V gene are SGHRS and YFSETQ. V gave up 4 bases and J gave up 4 bases; unmatched junction bases: 5. CDR3 size: 14 residues. In DNA, the CDR3 is TGCGCCAGCAGCGTGGGACTAGCGATTTACGAGCAGTACTTC. Its protein is CASSVGLAIYEQYF.

The chain's CDR3 is CSTAPEDEQYF. The CDR3 DNA follows: TGCAGCACAGCGCCGGAGGACGAGCAGTACTTC. The chain carries TRBV20-1 and TRBJ2-7, with D possibly matching TRBD2 (5 bases). In germline, CDR1 is DFQATT, CDR2 SNEGSKA (reference sequence). This CDR3 comprises 11 residues.

This chain's CDR3 is CASSSPMGGSNQPQHF. Written as DNA, the CDR3 is TGTGCCAGCAGTTCACCAATGGGGGGTAGCAATCAGCCCCAGCATTTT. The chain links TRBV28 to TRBJ1-5; perhaps TRBD1 as D (5 bases). CDR1 is MDHEN, CDR2 SYDVKM, per germline. The ends were cut back, 4 bases at V and 0 bases at J, with 13 bases in the middle. The CDR3 totals 16 residues. The full variable domain, its missing parts supplied by reference TRBV28 and TRBJ1-5, is DVKVTQSSRYLVKRTGEKVFLECVQDMDHENMFWYRQDPGLGLRLIYFSYDVKMKEKGDIPEGYSVSREKKERFSLILESASTNQTSMYLCASSSPMGGSNQPQHFGDGTRLSIL.

The chain is built from TRBV7-9 and TRBJ2-1; 14 bases fit TRBD2. Per the germline V gene, CDR1 is SEHNR and CDR2 is FQNEAQ (reference sequence). V was pared by 4 bases and J by 8 bases, with 10 bases of the junction left unmatched. The CDR3 is 17 amino acids. CDR3 amino acids: CASSSAGLAGGWDEQFF. CDR3 nucleotides: TGTGCCAGCAGCTCGGCAGGACTAGCGGGAGGATGGGATGAGCAGTTCTTC.

CDR3 loop: CASSLWQGGNTEAFF. Here the CDR3 DNA reads TGTGCCAGCAGTTTATGGCAGGGCGGGAACACTGAAGCTTTCTTT. The chain employs TRBV28 and TRBJ1-1; perhaps TRBD1 as D (5 bases). The germline CDR1 and CDR2 sequences are MDHEN and SYDVKM. Trimming took off 0 bases at V and 1 base at J, with 9 bases between the two ends. The CDR3 covers 15 residues.

A few counts support this clone. The V call is TRBV5-4, the J call TRBJ1-1; unclear D gene. This CDR3 is built from 14 residues. Germline assignment: CDR1 SGHNT and CDR2 YYREEE (reference sequence). V shed 4 bases and J shed 0 bases, with 10 bases lying between them. CDR3 bases: TGTGCCAGCAGCATCCTATCCATGAACACTGAAGCTTTCTTT. This sequence encodes CASSILSMNTEAFF.

This clone was picked up a small number of times. The chain combines TRBV4-2 with TRBJ2-5; a possible D gene is TRBD2 (5 bases). Germline CDR1 reads LGHNA; CDR2 reads YNFKEQ. The CDR3 consists of 14 residues. With 2 bases removed from V and 1 base from J, the gap between germline ends came to 8 bases. As DNA, the CDR3 is TGTGCCAGCAGCCAATCTGAGGGCCAAGAGACCCAGTACTTC. This gives the protein CASSQSEGQETQYF.

The chain couples TRBV7-6 to TRBJ1-6; D ambiguous. CDR3 length: 18 amino acids. Germline V gene sequence: CDR1 SGHVS, CDR2 FNYEAQ. With 1 base removed from V and 0 bases from J, the gap between germline ends came to 13 bases. The CDR3 DNA sequence: TGTGCCAGCAGCTTAGGCACCTCGAGGAGCTCCTATAATTCACCCCTCCACTTT. Protein product: CASSLGTSRSSYNSPLHF.

The chain combines TRBV6-1 with TRBJ2-3, with D unresolved. With 0 bases removed from V and 5 bases from J, the gap between germline ends came to 6 bases. This CDR3 is built from 13 residues. Per germline, CDR1 MNHNS and CDR2 SASEGT. The CDR3 DNA reads TGTGCCAGCAGTGAAGCAAGTATAGATACGCAGTATTTT. Translated: CASSEASIDTQYF.

The J gene is TRBJ2-1, the V gene TRBV29-1, with a possible D match to TRBD1 (5 bases). Trimming pared 7 bases from V and 1 base from J, leaving 11 bases between. CDR3 length: 13 residues. In germline, CDR1 is SQVTM, CDR2 ANQGSEA. CDR3 residues: CSERTLSYNEQFF. As DNA, the CDR3 is TGCAGCGAACGGACACTTTCCTACAATGAGCAGTTCTTC.

The chain combines TRBV5-4 with TRBJ1-4; D gene unclear. The ends were cut back, 4 bases at V and 2 bases at J, with 15 bases in the middle. The V gene's germline CDR1 is SGHNT and CDR2 YYREEE (reference sequence). This CDR3 region has 16 residues. The CDR3 sequence is CASSLTPTGTNEKLFF. The DNA of the CDR3 is TGTGCCAGCAGCCTGACTCCAACCGGGACTAATGAAAAACTGTTTTTT.

The chain employs TRBV7-9 and TRBJ2-7; 7 bases map to TRBD2. This CDR3 spans 15 amino acids. V was pared by 4 bases and J by 3 bases, with 9 bases of the junction left unmatched. Germline CDR1 reads SEHNR; CDR2 reads FQNEAQ (reference sequence). The CDR3 reads CASSSVSGGSYEQYF. In DNA, the CDR3 is TGTGCCAGCAGCTCGGTTTCTGGCGGGAGCTACGAGCAGTACTTC. Complete variable domain (other parts from reference TRBV7-9 and TRBJ2-7): DTGVSQNPRHKITKRGQNVTFRCDPISEHNRLYWYRQTLGQGPEFLTYFQNEAQLEKSRLLSDRFSAERPKGSFSTLEIQRTEQGDSAMYLCASSSVSGGSYEQYFGPGTRLTVT.

The genes are TRBV29-1 and TRBJ2-5, with D perhaps matching TRBD2 (6 bases). The J call is uncertain, as TRBJ2-7 better fits the DNA end. The CDR3 is 13 amino acids. Germline CDR1 is SQVTM and CDR2 is ANQGSEA. CDR3 DNA: TGCAGCGTTCGGGATGGGGGGTCGTACGAGCAGTACTTC. Translated: CSVRDGGSYEQYF.

The V call is TRBV7-8, the J call TRBJ2-2, with D perhaps TRBD1 (6 bases). Germline CDR1 is SGHVS and CDR2 is FQNEAQ. This CDR3 comprises 16 residues. Trimming left V 6 bases short and J 0 bases short, with 14 bases between. CDR3 in amino acids: CASRKEGGTNTGELFF. DNA for the CDR3: TGTGCCAGCAGGAAGGAAGGGGGAACGAACACCGGGGAGCTGTTTTTT.